The 29 T cell receptor beta chains presented below share a single source sample, sequenced in a study of blood T cell repertoires in COVID-19. TCRdb keeps only in-frame clones here, not all; method: immunoSEQ multiplex PCR. The sample carries roughly 170,000 clones, 84% recorded once. Specimen: PBMCs or T cells enriched from blood (not recorded which). Receptors originate from a man aged 50-60 years who had recovered from COVID-19.

This chain links TRBV7-8 with TRBJ2-2; 9 bases are a match to TRBD1. CDR1 and CDR2 (germline): SGHVS, FQNEAQ. This CDR3 comprises 17 residues. The V gene end was trimmed by 4 bases and the J gene end by 7 bases; junction bases not matched to a gene: 13. In DNA form, the CDR3 reads TGTGCCAGCAGCTACGGCACAGGGGGCAGTAAGGGCGGGGAGCTGTTTTTT. Translating it yields CASSYGTGGSKGGELFF.

This clone was counted only a few times. The chain combines TRBV6-6 with TRBJ2-7; a weak D match, TRBD2 (5 bases). CDR1 is MNHNY and CDR2 is SVGAGI in the germline V gene (reference sequence). The CDR3 extends over 12 amino acids. Trimming removed 10 bases at V and 4 bases at J, with 14 bases between. In DNA, the CDR3 is TGTGCCACCGAGGGAACGGGTTACGAGCAGTACTTC. Its translation is CATEGTGYEQYF.

This rearrangement joins TRBV7-9 to TRBJ1-4; maybe TRBD1 (6 bases). The CDR3 sequence is 15 residues long. Deletions cut 3 bases from V and 8 bases from J, with 16 bases between. CDR1 is SEHNR, CDR2 FQNEAQ, per germline (reference sequence). The CDR3 sequence: CASSFLSGEGEKLFF. The CDR3 DNA reads as TGTGCCAGCAGCTTTTTATCAGGGGAAGGGGAAAAACTGTTTTTT.

The chain employs TRBV7-2 and TRBJ2-1; 8 bases map to TRBD2. This CDR3 region has 16 residues. CDR1 and CDR2 (germline): SGHTA, FQGNSA. The V segment lost 5 bases and the J segment 3 bases; nucleotides outside the gene matches: 9. The CDR3 nucleotides read TGTGCCAGCAGCGACTTCCGGGGGGGTAACTACAATGAGCAGTTCTTC. This sequence encodes CASSDFRGGNYNEQFF.

In its sample, this clone was seen once. V usage is TRBV28 and J usage is TRBJ2-7, with TRBD1 identical over 10 bases. The germline V gene has CDR1 MDHEN and CDR2 SYDVKM. The junction had 10 bases not matched to a gene; V was cut back by 7 bases and J by 7 bases. The CDR3 length is 14 residues. The CDR3 spells CASTRQGAAWEQYF. The CDR3 bases are TGTGCCAGCACACGACAGGGGGCGGCGTGGGAGCAGTACTTC.

This chain uses TRBV5-1 with TRBJ2-1, with 8 bases fitting TRBD2. The germline V gene encodes CDR1 SGHRS and CDR2 YFSETQ. The V gene end was trimmed by 6 bases and the J gene end by 9 bases; junction bases not matched to a gene: 17. The CDR3 length is 16 residues. The CDR3 region has the DNA TGCGCCAGCACCCCCGGTATCGGGGGGGCGGGTGGTGAGCAGTTCTTC. Encoded protein: CASTPGIGGAGGEQFF. The variable domain in full, completed from reference TRBV5-1 and TRBJ2-1, reads KAGVTQTPRYLIKTRGQQVTLSCSPISGHRSVSWYQQTPGQGLQFLFEYFSETQRNKGNFPGRFSGRQFSNSRSEMNVSTLELGDSALYLCASTPGIGGAGGEQFFGPGTRLTVL.

This clone showed up just a few times. This chain joins TRBV7-6 and TRBJ1-6; D is unresolved. V lost 3 bases and J lost 7, with 7 bases in between. CDR3 length equals 13 residues. Looked up from germline, CDR1 is SGHVS and CDR2 is FNYEAQ. The CDR3 region has the DNA TGTGCCAGCAGCTTGGCGAGGAATTCACCCCTCCACTTT. Translating gives CASSLARNSPLHF.

This chain connects TRBV5-1 to TRBJ1-3; 8 nucleotides line up with TRBD1. CDR1 is SGHRS, CDR2 YFSETQ, per germline. This CDR3 comprises 17 residues. The J segment lost 0 bases and the V segment lost 6 bases, leaving 11 bases of the junction unmatched. The CDR3 here is CASNKGTGGFSGNTIYF. In DNA form, the CDR3 reads TGCGCCAGCAACAAAGGGACAGGCGGATTCTCTGGAAACACCATATATTTT.

The chain links TRBV5-1 to TRBJ1-5; 9 bases align to TRBD1. Germline assignment: CDR1 SGHRS and CDR2 YFSETQ. CDR3 size: 15 residues. V dropped 5 bases and J dropped 3; count of bases not matched to a gene: 6. As DNA, the CDR3 is TGCGCCAGCAGTTCCACAGGGGGCCCCAATCAGCCCCAGCATTTT. Its translation is CASSSTGGPNQPQHF. Full variable domain (outside the CDR3, taken from reference TRBV5-1 and TRBJ1-5): KAGVTQTPRYLIKTRGQQVTLSCSPISGHRSVSWYQQTPGQGLQFLFEYFSETQRNKGNFPGRFSGRQFSNSRSEMNVSTLELGDSALYLCASSSTGGPNQPQHFGDGTRLSIL.

The chain carries TRBV19 and TRBJ1-2; possible D gene TRBD1, 6 bases. The CDR3 extends over 16 amino acids. Germline V lookup: CDR1 LNHDA, CDR2 SQIVND (reference sequence). Trimming cost V 0 bases and J 8 bases, with 19 bases left between them. The CDR3 nucleotides read TGTGCCAGTAGTATAGATCCGCAGGGGATTGTCGGGGGCTACACCTTC. This encodes CASSIDPQGIVGGYTF. Supplemented by reference TRBV19 and TRBJ1-2, the full variable domain reads DGGITQSPKYLFRKEGQNVTLSCEQNLNHDAMYWYRQDPGQGLRLIYYSQIVNDFQKGDIAEGYSVSREKKESFPLTVTSAQKNPTAFYLCASSIDPQGIVGGYTFGSGTRLTVV.

This chain joins TRBV5-1 and TRBJ2-5, with D uncertain. From germline, CDR1 is SGHRS and CDR2 YFSETQ. CDR3 length equals 14 residues. With 0 bases removed from V and 0 bases from J, the gap between germline ends came to 6 bases. This CDR3 reads CASSLGANQETQYF. DNA of the CDR3: TGCGCCAGCAGCTTGGGAGCGAACCAAGAGACCCAGTACTTC.

The V and J genes are TRBV9 and TRBJ2-3; D call uncertain. Between the trimmed V and J ends, which lost 0 bases and 6 bases, there was a span of 11 bases. The CDR3 is 14 amino acids. Germline V gives CDR1 SGDLS, CDR2 YYNGEE. This CDR3 is CASSVGGFRDTQYF. CDR3 coding DNA: TGTGCCAGCAGCGTAGGAGGTTTCCGGGATACGCAGTATTTT. The full variable domain, completed using reference TRBV9 and TRBJ2-3, is DSGVTQTPKHLITATGQRVTLRCSPRSGDLSVYWYQQSLDQGLQFLIQYYNGEERAKGNILERFSAQQFPDLHSELNLSSLELGDSALYFCASSVGGFRDTQYFGPGTRLTVL.

The V and J genes are TRBV19 and TRBJ1-3; D possibly corresponds to TRBD1 (6 bases). CDR3 length equals 17 residues. Trimming shortened V by 5 bases and J by 0 bases, and 17 bases separated the two germline ends. Germline CDR1 is LNHDA and CDR2 is SQIVND (reference sequence). CDR3 loop: CASSPGGQKSSGNTIYF. DNA of the CDR3: TGTGCCAGTAGTCCGGGCGGACAGAAAAGCTCTGGAAACACCATATATTTT. The full variable domain, its missing parts supplied by reference TRBV19 and TRBJ1-3, is DGGITQSPKYLFRKEGQNVTLSCEQNLNHDAMYWYRQDPGQGLRLIYYSQIVNDFQKGDIAEGYSVSREKKESFPLTVTSAQKNPTAFYLCASSPGGQKSSGNTIYFGEGSWLTVV.

This clone was observed a few times. The chain carries TRBV14 and TRBJ2-3, with a tentative D call TRBD1 (6 bases). The ends were cut back, 6 bases at V and 6 bases at J, with 19 bases in the middle. CDR1 SGHDN and CDR2 FVKESK come from the germline V gene. The CDR3 length is 15 residues. CDR3 nucleotide sequence: TGTGCCAGCAGTATACAGGGCCAAACCAAGGATACGCAGTATTTT. Translated, it gives CASSIQGQTKDTQYF.

The gene calls are TRBV6-5 and TRBJ2-2; no clear D gene. The CDR3 sequence is 14 residues long. V was shortened by 0 bases and J by 6 bases, with 8 bases between the two germline ends. In germline, CDR1 is MNHEY, CDR2 SVGAGI. The CDR3 loop reads CASSYSTVPGELFF. CDR3 in DNA: TGTGCCAGCAGTTACTCTACAGTACCCGGGGAGCTGTTTTTT.

The V call is TRBV15, the J call TRBJ2-3; TRBD2 matches 8 bases. This CDR3 is 15 amino acids long. V trimming: 4 bases; J trimming: 3 bases; junction bases outside the gene matches: 6. Germline V gene lookup returns CDR1 LNHNV and CDR2 YYDKDF (reference sequence). Here the CDR3 reads CATSTRGASTDTQYF. In DNA form, the CDR3 reads TGTGCCACCAGCACGCGGGGGGCAAGTACAGATACGCAGTATTTT.

The chain is built from TRBV19 and TRBJ1-4; 8 positions agree with TRBD1. Germline trimming cut 3 bases from V and 4 bases from J; bases unmatched to any gene: 4. CDR1 is LNHDA, CDR2 SQIVND, per germline (reference sequence). This CDR3 is built from 15 residues. CDR3 sequence reads: CASSISDRDNEKLFF. The CDR3 nucleotides read TGTGCCAGTAGTATTTCGGACAGGGATAATGAAAAACTGTTTTTT.

The chain employs TRBV6-6 and TRBJ1-5; TRBD1 aligns across 7 bases. This CDR3 region has 18 residues. Looked up from germline, CDR1 is MNHNY and CDR2 is SVGAGI (reference sequence). V trimming: 5 bases; J trimming: 0 bases; junction bases outside the gene matches: 13. The CDR3 bases are TGTGCCAGCAGTCGTCCAGGGGGACTTATCTATAGCAATCAGCCCCAGCATTTT. Translated: CASSRPGGLIYSNQPQHF.

The chain is built from TRBV6-8 and TRBJ1-5; the match to TRBD1 covers 8 bases. CDR1 and CDR2 from the germline V gene are MNHGY and SAAAGT. The CDR3 runs to 17 residues. With 8 bases clipped from V and 0 bases from J, the junction kept 12 bases outside the gene matches. CDR3 DNA sequence: TGTGCCAGCTCCGGGACAGGCGTTTATCCTAGCAATCAGCCCCAGCATTTT. Protein: CASSGTGVYPSNQPQHF.

The gene calls are TRBV9 and TRBJ2-3; D gene unclear. This CDR3 contains 13 residues. V gave up 0 bases and J gave up 2 bases, with 4 bases separating them. The germline gives CDR1 SGDLS, CDR2 YYNGEE. In DNA, the CDR3 is TGTGCCAGCAGCGTAGCTGTCACAGATACGCAGTATTTT. Translation gives CASSVAVTDTQYF.

This chain joins TRBV3-1 (or the pseudogene TRBV3-2) and TRBJ1-1, with D possibly TRBD1 on 5 matching bases. In germline, CDR1 is LGHDT, CDR2 YNNKEL (reference sequence). There are 15 residues in the CDR3. V gave up 0 bases and J gave up 5 bases, with 13 bases separating them. CDR3 DNA sequence: TGTGCCAGCAGCCAAGATACGAAGGGGCCAACTGAAGCTTTCTTT. Translating gives CASSQDTKGPTEAFF.

The chain recombines TRBV30 with TRBJ2-6, with a weak D call TRBD1 (6 bases). Germline-derived CDR1 and CDR2 are GTSNPN and SVGIG (reference sequence). V lost 6 bases, J lost 2 bases, and 11 bases lay in between. This CDR3 is 14 amino acids long. The CDR3 is CACMTGAGANVLTF. In DNA, the CDR3 is TGTGCCTGTATGACAGGAGCTGGGGCCAACGTCCTGACTTTC.

This rearrangement joins TRBV28 to TRBJ1-6; D possibly corresponds to TRBD1 (6 bases). Germline CDR1 is MDHEN and CDR2 is SYDVKM. V gave up 5 bases and J gave up 0 bases, with 17 bases separating them. The CDR3 runs 18 residues. The CDR3 nucleotides are TGTGCCAGCAGTGGCCGACGGGACAAGAGCTCCTATAATTCACCCCTCCACTTT. This encodes CASSGRRDKSSYNSPLHF.

V is TRBV27 and J is TRBJ2-2; TRBD2 is a possible D gene (6 bases). In germline, CDR1 is MNHEY, CDR2 SMNVEV (reference sequence). The length of the CDR3 is 15 residues. The V gene lost 6 bases and the J gene lost 1 base, with 12 bases spanning the gap. CDR3 region: CASRGGAGNTGELFF. CDR3 DNA sequence: TGTGCCAGCAGGGGCGGGGCGGGGAACACCGGGGAGCTGTTTTTT.

The gene calls are TRBV15 and TRBJ1-3; the D is unclear. Germline CDR1 LNHNV, CDR2 YYDKDF (reference sequence). The CDR3 runs 15 residues. Deletions cut 0 bases from V and 2 bases from J, with 8 bases between. CDR3 sequence reads: CATSRESQTGNTIYF. The CDR3 region has the DNA TGTGCCACCAGCAGAGAAAGTCAGACTGGAAACACCATATATTTT.

The J gene is TRBJ2-2, the V gene TRBV3-1 (or the pseudogene TRBV3-2); perhaps TRBD2 as D (5 bases). The CDR3 loop spans 17 amino acids. V lost 3 bases to trimming and J lost 7 bases, with 21 bases between them. The germline V gene encodes CDR1 LGHDT and CDR2 YNNKEL (reference sequence). Here the CDR3 DNA reads TGTGCCAGCAGCCATGAATTGGGCAGGAGAAGCGGCGGGGAGCTGTTTTTT. It is translated as CASSHELGRRSGGELFF.

The chain carries TRBV18 and TRBJ2-3; D might be TRBD2 (6 bases). V gave up 5 bases and J gave up 3 bases, with 9 bases separating them. The CDR3 is 13 residues long. The germline V gene has CDR1 KGHSH and CDR2 LQKENI. CDR3 amino acids: CASSAGRTDTQYF. For the CDR3, the DNA is TGTGCCAGCTCAGCGGGGCGGACAGATACGCAGTATTTT.

About this clone itself: Other DNA sequences from this sample encode an identical CDR3 as well. The chain carries TRBV9 and TRBJ1-2; D unresolved. The CDR3 covers 13 residues. Trimming stripped 0 bases from V and 0 bases from J, with 3 bases between. Germline CDR1 and CDR2: SGDLS and YYNGEE. CDR3 region: CASSVAANYGYTF. CDR3 nucleotide sequence: TGTGCCAGCAGCGTAGCTGCTAACTATGGCTACACCTTC.

V gene TRBV13 combines with J gene TRBJ2-4; 16 bases agree with TRBD2. This CDR3 has 18 residues. The V gene end was trimmed by 5 bases and the J gene end by 3 bases; junction bases not matched to a gene: 7. The germline V gene encodes CDR1 PRHDT and CDR2 FYEKMQ (reference sequence). In nucleotides, the CDR3 is TGTGCCAGCAGCCCCGGGACTAGCGGGGGGGCGATCAAAAACATTCAGTACTTC. Its protein product is CASSPGTSGGAIKNIQYF.